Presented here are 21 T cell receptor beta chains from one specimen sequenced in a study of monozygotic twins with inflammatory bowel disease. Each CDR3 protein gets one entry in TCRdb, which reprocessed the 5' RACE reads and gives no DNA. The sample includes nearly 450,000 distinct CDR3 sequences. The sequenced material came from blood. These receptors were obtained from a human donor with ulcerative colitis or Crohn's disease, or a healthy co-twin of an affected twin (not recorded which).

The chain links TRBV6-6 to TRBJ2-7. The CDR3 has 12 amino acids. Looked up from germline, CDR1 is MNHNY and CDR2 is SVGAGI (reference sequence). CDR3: CASSYSMGEQYF.

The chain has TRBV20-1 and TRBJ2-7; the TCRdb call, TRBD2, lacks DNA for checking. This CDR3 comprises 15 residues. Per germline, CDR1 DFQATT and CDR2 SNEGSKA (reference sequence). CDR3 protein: CSARVGLAGAYEQYF.

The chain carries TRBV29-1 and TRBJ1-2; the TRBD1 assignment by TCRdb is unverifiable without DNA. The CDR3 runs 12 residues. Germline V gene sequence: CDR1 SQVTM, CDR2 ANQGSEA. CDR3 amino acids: CSATKGEFGYTF. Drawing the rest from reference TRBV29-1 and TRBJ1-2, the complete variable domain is SAVISQKPSRDICQRGTSLTIQCQVDSQVTMMFWYRQQPGQSLTLIATANQGSEATYESGFVIDKFPISRPNLTFSTLTVSNMSPEDSSIYLCSATKGEFGYTFGSGTRLTVV.

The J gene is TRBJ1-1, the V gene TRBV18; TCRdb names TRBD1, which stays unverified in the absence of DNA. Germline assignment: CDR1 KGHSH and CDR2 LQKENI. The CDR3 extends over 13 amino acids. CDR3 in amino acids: CASLTGQYQEAFF.

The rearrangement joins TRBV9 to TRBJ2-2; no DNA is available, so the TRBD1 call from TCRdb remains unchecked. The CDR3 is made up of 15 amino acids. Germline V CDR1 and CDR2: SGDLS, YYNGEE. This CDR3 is CASSAGQGTSGELFF.

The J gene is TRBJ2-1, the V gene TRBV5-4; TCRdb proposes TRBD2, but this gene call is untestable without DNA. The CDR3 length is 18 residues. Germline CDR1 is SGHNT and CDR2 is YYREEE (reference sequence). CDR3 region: CASSLSSGRPSGDNEQFF.

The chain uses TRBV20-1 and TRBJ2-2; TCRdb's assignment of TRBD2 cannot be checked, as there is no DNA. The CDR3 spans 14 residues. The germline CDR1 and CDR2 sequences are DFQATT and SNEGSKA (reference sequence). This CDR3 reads CSAPKVLGTGELFF.

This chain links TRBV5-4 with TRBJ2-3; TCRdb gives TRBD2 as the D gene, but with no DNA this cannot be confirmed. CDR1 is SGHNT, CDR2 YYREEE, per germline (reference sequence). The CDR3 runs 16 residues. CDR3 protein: CASSLFNSGEADTQYF.

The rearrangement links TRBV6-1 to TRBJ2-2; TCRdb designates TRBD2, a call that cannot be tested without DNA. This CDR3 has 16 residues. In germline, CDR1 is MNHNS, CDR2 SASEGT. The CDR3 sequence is CASSRRGGQDTGELFF.

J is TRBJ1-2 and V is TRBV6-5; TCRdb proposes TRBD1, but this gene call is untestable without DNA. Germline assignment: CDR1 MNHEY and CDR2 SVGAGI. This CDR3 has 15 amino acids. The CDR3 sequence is CASSYTGQVLGGYTF.

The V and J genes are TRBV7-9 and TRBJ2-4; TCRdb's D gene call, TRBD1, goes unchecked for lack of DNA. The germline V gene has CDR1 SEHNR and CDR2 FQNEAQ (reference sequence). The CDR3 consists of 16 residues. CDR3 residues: CASSATGVGAKNIQYF.

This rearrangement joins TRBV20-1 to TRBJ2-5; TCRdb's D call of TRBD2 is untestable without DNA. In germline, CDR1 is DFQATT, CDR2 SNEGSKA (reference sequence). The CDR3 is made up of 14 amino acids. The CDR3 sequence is CSAYSGGNEETQYF.

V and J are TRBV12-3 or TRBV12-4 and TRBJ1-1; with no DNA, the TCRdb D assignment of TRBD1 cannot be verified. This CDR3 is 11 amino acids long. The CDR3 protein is CASGAGTEAFF.

The CDR3 sequence: CASSPWEGNTEAFF. This sequence joins TRBV5-1 and TRBJ1-1. The CDR3 is 14 residues long. CDR1 and CDR2 (germline): SGHRS, YFSETQ.

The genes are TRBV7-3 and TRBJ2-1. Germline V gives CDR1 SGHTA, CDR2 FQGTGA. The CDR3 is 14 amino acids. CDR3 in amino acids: CASSLTGLGDEQFF.

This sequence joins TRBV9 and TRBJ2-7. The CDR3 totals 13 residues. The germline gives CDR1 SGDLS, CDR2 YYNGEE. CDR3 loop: CASSVGLSYEQYF.

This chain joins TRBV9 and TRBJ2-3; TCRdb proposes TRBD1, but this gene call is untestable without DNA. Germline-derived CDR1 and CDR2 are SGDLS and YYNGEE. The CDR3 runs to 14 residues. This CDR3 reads CASSVQGGGDTQYF.

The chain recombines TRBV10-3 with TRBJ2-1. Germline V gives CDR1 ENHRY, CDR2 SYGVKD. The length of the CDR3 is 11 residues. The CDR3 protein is CAISEFNEQFF.

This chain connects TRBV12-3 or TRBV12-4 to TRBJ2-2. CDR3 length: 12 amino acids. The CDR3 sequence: CDSSLRPGELFF.

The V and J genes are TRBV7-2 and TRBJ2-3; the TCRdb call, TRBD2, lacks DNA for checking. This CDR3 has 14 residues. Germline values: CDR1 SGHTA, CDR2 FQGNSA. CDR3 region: CASSLGEDGAAQYF.

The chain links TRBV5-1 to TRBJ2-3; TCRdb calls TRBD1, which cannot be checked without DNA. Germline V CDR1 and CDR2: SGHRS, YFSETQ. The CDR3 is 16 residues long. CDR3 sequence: CASSKRGQDFTDTQYF.